This entry concerns a single TCR beta chain. Its antigen is not yet known. Per-base qualities were not stored, and no clone one base away is much larger. This sample was taken from a study of blood T cell repertoires in COVID-19 (TCRdb year 2020). Background on the whole study: The collaborator samples originated in the United States, Italy and Spain and spanned the acute and convalescent phases of COVID-19. Where available, HLA class I and class II types were taken from metadata supplied by the sample provider and were not determined by assay-based typing. The prospective study material was composed of cDNA or gDNA derived from T cells, B-cell-depleted T cells, or PBMCs. Samples were obtained from the ongoing ImmuneRACE study (first 160 participants) and from 1,254 subjects provided by 6 global collaborators. The sample metadata nearly always contained a de-identified subject ID, COVID-19 status, age in years and sex. Subjects who had been exposed to COVID-19, were actively infected with it, or had recovered from it provided the deeply sampled blood TCRbeta repertoires that made up the dataset. A freely available public database, intended as a resource for researchers studying the immune response to SARS-CoV-2, is where the repertoires were released.

TCRbeta CDR3 regions were amplified from genomic DNA using the immunoSEQ Assay, a bias-controlled multiplex PCR. The original methods were these. Nucleated cell counts per sample were estimated from amplification of reference gene primers within the assay. To quantify the absolute abundance of each unique TCRbeta CDR3 rearrangement, sequence reads were collapsed and filtered. For each sample, productive Simpson clonality was calculated as the square root of Simpson's diversity index over productive rearrangements. The table comes from immuneACCESS by way of TCRdb, which keeps in-frame sequences with V and J called. Part of the clones is missing from these tables; in studies checked, under half for an unresolved V gene and the rest for unknown reasons. V, J and clone size are taken as reported in that table, and D and trimming were inferred from the DNA itself. The sample yields under 150,000 clones; around two thirds were counted once. Of the sample, roughly 2.2% is held by the ten largest clones.

The V end loses 4 bases and the J end loses 0 bases, and a stretch of 10 bases separates them. There are 14 amino acids in the CDR3, from cysteine to phenylalanine inclusive. Just the 42-base CDR3 DNA is kept, in frame starting at base 1. CDR1 and CDR2 (MNHEY, SVGAGI) derive from the germline V gene. Each collaborating institution followed its own protocols to collect whole blood in K2EDTA tubes. For TCRbeta analysis, collaborators shipped samples as frozen whole blood, isolated PBMCs, or DNA extracted from either of those sample types. What the study reported, not specific to this receptor: How much clinical and demographic metadata was included differed by source and by participant, and the metadata was provided uncurated.

The sequenced material came from peripheral blood. The TCR sequence derives from a woman aged 65 to 85 with acute or convalescent COVID-19. The rearranged chain carries TRBV6-5 and TRBJ2-7; the D gene lacks a confident call. The sequence in DNA is TGTGCCAGCAGTTCTAATCTCATCTCCTACGAGCAGTACTTC. It translates to CASSSNLISYEQYF.